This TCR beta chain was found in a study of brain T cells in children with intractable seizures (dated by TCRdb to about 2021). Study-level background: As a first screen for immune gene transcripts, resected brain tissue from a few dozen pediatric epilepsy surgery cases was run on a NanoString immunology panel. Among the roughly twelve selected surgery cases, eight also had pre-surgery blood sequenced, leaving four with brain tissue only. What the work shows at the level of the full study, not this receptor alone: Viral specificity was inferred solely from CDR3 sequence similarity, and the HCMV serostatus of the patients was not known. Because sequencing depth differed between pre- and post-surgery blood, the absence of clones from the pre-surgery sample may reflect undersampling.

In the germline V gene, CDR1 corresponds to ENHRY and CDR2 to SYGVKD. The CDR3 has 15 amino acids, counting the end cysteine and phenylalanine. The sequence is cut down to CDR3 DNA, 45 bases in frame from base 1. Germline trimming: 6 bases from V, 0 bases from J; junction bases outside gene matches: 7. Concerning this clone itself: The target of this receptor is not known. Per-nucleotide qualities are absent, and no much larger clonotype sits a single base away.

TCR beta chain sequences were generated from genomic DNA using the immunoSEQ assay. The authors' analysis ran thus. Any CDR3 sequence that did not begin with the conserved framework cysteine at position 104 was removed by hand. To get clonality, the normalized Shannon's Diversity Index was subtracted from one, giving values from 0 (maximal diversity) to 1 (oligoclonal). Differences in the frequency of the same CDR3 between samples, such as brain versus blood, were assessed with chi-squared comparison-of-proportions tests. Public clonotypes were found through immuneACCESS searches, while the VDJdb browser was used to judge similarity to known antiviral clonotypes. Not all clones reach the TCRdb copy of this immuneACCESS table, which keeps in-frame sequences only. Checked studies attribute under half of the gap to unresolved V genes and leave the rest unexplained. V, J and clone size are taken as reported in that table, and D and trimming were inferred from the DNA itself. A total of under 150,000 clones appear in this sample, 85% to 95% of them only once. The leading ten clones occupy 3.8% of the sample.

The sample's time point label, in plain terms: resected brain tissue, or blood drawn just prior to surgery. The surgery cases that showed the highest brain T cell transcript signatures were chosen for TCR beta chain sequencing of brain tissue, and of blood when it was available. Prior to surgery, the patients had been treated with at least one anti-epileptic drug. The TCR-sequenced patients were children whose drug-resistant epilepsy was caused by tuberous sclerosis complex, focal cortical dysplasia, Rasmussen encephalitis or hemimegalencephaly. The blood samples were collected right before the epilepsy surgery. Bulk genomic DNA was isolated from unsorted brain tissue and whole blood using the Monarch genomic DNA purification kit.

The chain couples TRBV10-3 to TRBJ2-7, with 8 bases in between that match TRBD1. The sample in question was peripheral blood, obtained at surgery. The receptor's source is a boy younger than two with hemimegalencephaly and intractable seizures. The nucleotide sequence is TGTGCCATCAGCCGTGACAGGGGTGGCTCCTACGAGCAGTACTTC. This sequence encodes CAISRDRGGSYEQYF.